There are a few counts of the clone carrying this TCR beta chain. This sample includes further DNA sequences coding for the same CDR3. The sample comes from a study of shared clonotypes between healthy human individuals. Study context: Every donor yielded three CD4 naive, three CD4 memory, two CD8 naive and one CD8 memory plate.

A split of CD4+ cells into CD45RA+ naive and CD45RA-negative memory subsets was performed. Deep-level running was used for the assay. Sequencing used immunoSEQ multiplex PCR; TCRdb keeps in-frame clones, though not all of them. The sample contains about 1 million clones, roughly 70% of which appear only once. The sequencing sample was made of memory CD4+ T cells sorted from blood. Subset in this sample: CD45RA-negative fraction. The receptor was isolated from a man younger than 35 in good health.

CDR3 DNA: TGTGCCATCAGTGAGTTTACGGATACGCAGTATTTT. It translates to CAISEFTDTQYF. The V and J genes are TRBV10-3 and TRBJ2-3; D is unclear. The germline CDR1 and CDR2 sequences are ENHRY and SYGVKD. The V end lost 1 base, the J end lost 6 bases, and 5 bases lay between the germline ends. This CDR3 has 12 amino acids.